This entry describes one T cell receptor (beta chain). The CDR3 is cut off 3 residues early in the read; its end comes from the germline J gene. Each participant carried one incident cervical HPV16 infection only. immunoSEQ multiplex PCR used an average of roughly 1,100 ng genomic DNA. Repertoires were generated with immunoSEQ multiplex PCR, while TCRdb's copy carries only in-frame clones and drops some. This specimen shows about 30,000 clones; the ten leading clones hold approximately 2.8%. This entry belongs to a study of T cells in women clearing cervical HPV infection. Study in general: Controls were women whose single incident HPV16 infection cleared within 12 months without precancer or cancer.

V lost 4 bases and J lost 8; bases outside the gene matches: 7. This CDR3 comprises 14 residues. The germline V gene has CDR1 SNHLY and CDR2 FYNNEI. The rearrangement links TRBV2 to TRBJ2-3; TRBD2 matches at 9 bases. The receptor was isolated from a woman between 18 and 75 years old with a cervical HPV16 infection that either progressed to CIN3+ or cleared (not recorded which). Material: blood buffy coat. CDR3 bases read: TGTGCCAGCAGTGGTCGGCTAGCGGGGTTTACG. Its protein is CASSGRLAGFT. The whole CDR3 is CASSGRLAGFTQYF. The whole variable domain, filled in from reference TRBV2 and TRBJ2-3, reads EPEVTQTPSHQVTQMGQEVILRCVPISNHLYFYWYRQILGQKVEFLVSFYNNEISEKSEIFDDQFSVERPDGSNFTLKIRSTKLEDSAMYFCASSGRLAGFTQYFGPGTRLTVL.